What follows are 9 T cell receptor beta chains derived from one specimen sequenced in a study of cytomegalovirus exposure and HLA in healthy donors. Measured with immunoSEQ multiplex PCR; TCRdb has only the in-frame clones, and not every one. Of about 63,000 clones listed, 95% are singletons. The sample taken for sequencing was PBMCs. The receptors originated from a woman under 30 in good health and CMV-seropositive.

This chain joins TRBV10-3 and TRBJ2-1, with D possibly TRBD2 on 5 matching bases. The CDR3 totals 14 residues. Looked up from germline, CDR1 is ENHRY and CDR2 is SYGVKD. V was pared by 5 bases and J by 2 bases, with 10 bases between. As DNA, the CDR3 is TGTGCCATCAGTTGGGAGTTCGCCTACAATGAGCAGTTCTTC. This encodes CAISWEFAYNEQFF.

This chain links TRBV5-1 with TRBJ1-4; 7 bases are a match to TRBD1. This CDR3 is 15 amino acids long. V was clipped by 0 bases and J by 8 bases; unmatched bases: 7. From germline, CDR1 is SGHRS and CDR2 YFSETQ. Here the CDR3 reads CASSLAGTEGEKLFF. The CDR3 nucleotides are TGCGCCAGCAGCTTGGCAGGGACAGAAGGGGAAAAACTGTTTTTT.

The chain has TRBV19 and TRBJ2-7, with TRBD1 as a possible D gene (5 bases). Germline V gives CDR1 LNHDA, CDR2 SQIVND (reference sequence). V was pared by 3 bases and J by 0 bases, with 9 bases between. The CDR3 runs 14 residues. The CDR3 is CASSIRASSYEQYF. CDR3 DNA: TGTGCCAGTAGTATCAGGGCGAGCTCCTACGAGCAGTACTTC.

This chain joins TRBV6-1 and TRBJ2-1; weak D call: TRBD2 (6 bases). V dropped 7 bases and J dropped 3 bases, with 16 bases sitting between them. The CDR3 consists of 15 residues. The germline V gene encodes CDR1 MNHNS and CDR2 SASEGT. CDR3 sequence reads: CASTNDGGDYNEQFF. The CDR3 DNA follows: TGTGCCAGCACTAATGACGGAGGGGACTACAATGAGCAGTTCTTC.

The chain has TRBV29-1 and TRBJ1-1; weak D call: TRBD1 (5 bases). Trimming stripped 8 bases from V and 5 bases from J, with 30 bases between. The germline V gene has CDR1 SQVTM and CDR2 ANQGSEA. The CDR3 extends over 17 amino acids. The CDR3 sequence: CSYEARGEVLSETEAFF. As DNA, the CDR3 is TGCAGCTACGAGGCCCGGGGGGAGGTTCTGAGTGAGACTGAAGCTTTCTTT.

The chain combines TRBV18 with TRBJ2-7; D is perhaps TRBD1 (5 bases). This CDR3 spans 17 amino acids. CDR1 and CDR2 (germline): KGHSH, LQKENI. V lost 3 bases and J 1 base, leaving 19 bases between the germline ends. CDR3 coding DNA: TGTGCCAGCTCACCGCGGCGACTGCAGGGATTATCCTACGAGCAGTACTTC. This encodes CASSPRRLQGLSYEQYF.

This clone was recorded only once. The chain has TRBV6-5 and TRBJ2-1; D is perhaps TRBD1 (6 bases). V was cut by 2 bases and J by 1 base, with 9 bases left in between. This CDR3 is built from 15 residues. Germline-derived CDR1 and CDR2 are MNHEY and SVGAGI. The CDR3 loop reads CASSYAQGSYNEQFF. The DNA of the CDR3 is TGTGCCAGCAGTTACGCGCAGGGGTCCTACAATGAGCAGTTCTTC.

The chain couples TRBV9 to TRBJ2-7; 10 bases are shared with TRBD2. CDR1 is SGDLS and CDR2 is YYNGEE in the germline V gene. The CDR3 spans 12 residues. The V segment lost 4 bases and the J segment 9 bases; nucleotides outside the gene matches: 4. CDR3 protein: CASSTSGKRQYF. CDR3 coding DNA: TGTGCCAGCAGCACTAGCGGGAAAAGGCAGTACTTC.

This chain links TRBV5-1 with TRBJ2-2, with a possible D match to TRBD2 (6 bases). CDR1 is SGHRS and CDR2 is YFSETQ in the germline V gene. This CDR3 contains 15 residues. V lost 0 bases to trimming and J lost 6 bases, with 12 bases between them. CDR3 loop: CASSLELARSGELFF. The CDR3 DNA sequence: TGCGCCAGCAGCTTGGAACTAGCCCGGTCCGGGGAGCTGTTTTTT.